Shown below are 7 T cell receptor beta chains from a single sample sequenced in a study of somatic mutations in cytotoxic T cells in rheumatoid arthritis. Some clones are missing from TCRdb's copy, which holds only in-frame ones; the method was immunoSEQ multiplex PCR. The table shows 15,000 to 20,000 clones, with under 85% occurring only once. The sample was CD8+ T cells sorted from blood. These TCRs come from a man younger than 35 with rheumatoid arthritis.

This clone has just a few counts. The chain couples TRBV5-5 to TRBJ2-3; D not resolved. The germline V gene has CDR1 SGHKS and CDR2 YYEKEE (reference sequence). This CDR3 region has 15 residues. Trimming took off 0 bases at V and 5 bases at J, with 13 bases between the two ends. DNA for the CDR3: TGTGCCAGCAGCTTGGAGCACCCCCGGTTAGATACGCAGTATTTT. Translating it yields CASSLEHPRLDTQYF.

The DNA for the CDR3 is TGCGCCAGCAGTGATAGGGAGTTTTGGTATGGCTACACCTTC. It specifies CASSDREFWYGYTF. This rearrangement joins TRBV10-2 to TRBJ1-2; D gene unclear. Germline V lookup: CDR1 WSHSY, CDR2 SAAADI. The CDR3 runs 14 residues. The V and J ends lost 3 bases and 5 bases respectively, with 13 bases between them.

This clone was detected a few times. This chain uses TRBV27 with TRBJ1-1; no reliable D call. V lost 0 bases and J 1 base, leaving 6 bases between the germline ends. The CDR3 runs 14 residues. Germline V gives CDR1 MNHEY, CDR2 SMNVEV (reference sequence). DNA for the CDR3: TGTGCCAGCAGTTTATCGGCGGAGAACACTGAAGCTTTCTTT. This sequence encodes CASSLSAENTEAFF.

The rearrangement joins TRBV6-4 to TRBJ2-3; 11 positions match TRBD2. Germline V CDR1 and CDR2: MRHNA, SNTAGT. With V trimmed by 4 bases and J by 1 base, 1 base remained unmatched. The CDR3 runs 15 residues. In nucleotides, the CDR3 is TGTGCCAGCAGTGTGACTAGCGGGGGCACAGATACGCAGTATTTT. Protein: CASSVTSGGTDTQYF.

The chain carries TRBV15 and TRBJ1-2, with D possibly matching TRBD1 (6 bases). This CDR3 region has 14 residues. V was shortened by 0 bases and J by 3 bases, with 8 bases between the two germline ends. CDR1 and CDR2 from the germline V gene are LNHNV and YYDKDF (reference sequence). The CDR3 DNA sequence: TGTGCCACCAGCAGAGATACAGGGTACTATGGCTACACCTTC. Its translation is CATSRDTGYYGYTF.

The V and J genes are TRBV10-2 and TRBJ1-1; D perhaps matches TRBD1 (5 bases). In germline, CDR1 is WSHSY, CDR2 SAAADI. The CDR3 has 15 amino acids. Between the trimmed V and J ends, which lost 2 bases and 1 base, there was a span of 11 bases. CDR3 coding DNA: TGCGCCAGCAGTGAGATGGTCGGGGGGAACACTGAAGCTTTCTTT. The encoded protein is CASSEMVGGNTEAFF.

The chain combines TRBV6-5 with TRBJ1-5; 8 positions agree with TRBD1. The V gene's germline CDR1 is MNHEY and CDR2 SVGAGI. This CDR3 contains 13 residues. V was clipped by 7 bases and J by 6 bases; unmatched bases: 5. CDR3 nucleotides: TGTGCCAGCATTTCCGGGACAGGTCAGCCCCAGCATTTT. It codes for CASISGTGQPQHF.